What follows describes a single TCR beta chain. Its antigen has not been determined. No quality values exist for individual bases; no much larger clone is one base distant. The data derive from a study of blood T cell repertoires in COVID-19 (dated by TCRdb to about 2020). Study-level background: Collaborator samples came from the United States, Italy and Spain and covered acute and convalescent phases of COVID-19. The prospective study material was composed of cDNA or gDNA derived from T cells, B-cell-depleted T cells, or PBMCs. Deeply sampled blood TCRbeta repertoires from subjects exposed to, actively infected with, or recovered from COVID-19 were included in the dataset. The repertoires were made available in a free public database intended to serve as a resource for research on the immune response to SARS-CoV-2. The samples were drawn from the first 160 participants of the ongoing ImmuneRACE study and from 950 to 1,500 subjects provided by 6 global collaborators. Sample metadata almost always included a de-identified subject ID, COVID-19 status, age in years and sex. Where available, HLA class I and class II types were taken from metadata supplied by the sample provider and were not determined by assay-based typing.

At one collaborating source in Seattle, patients were enrolled during active infection and were followed longitudinally through the course of disease. Whole blood was collected in K2EDTA tubes by collaborating institutions according to the institutions' own protocols. For TCRbeta analysis, collaborator samples were shipped as frozen whole blood, as isolated PBMCs, or as DNA extracted from either sample type. The study at large found these results: The amount of clinical and demographic metadata varied by source and participant and was provided uncurated.

Looking up the germline V gene yields CDR1 MDHEN and CDR2 SYDVKM. The CDR3 sequence holds 15 residues, the cysteine and phenylalanine included. The read is trimmed to its CDR3 DNA, 45 bases read in frame from base 1. Trimming takes 7 bases off V and 0 bases off J; junction bases not matched to a gene: 4. TCRbeta CDR3 regions were amplified from genomic DNA by means of the immunoSEQ Assay, a bias-controlled multiplex PCR. The study's own analysis went as follows. Within the assay, amplification of reference gene primers was used to estimate how many nucleated cells each sample contained. To quantify the absolute abundance of each unique TCRbeta CDR3 rearrangement, sequence reads were collapsed and filtered. For each sample, productive Simpson clonality was calculated as the square root of Simpson's diversity index over productive rearrangements. TCRdb took over this immuneACCESS table, retaining in-frame rearrangements with V and J assigned. Such tables are incomplete; in checked studies, under half of the missing clones stem from an unresolved V gene, and the remainder is unexplained. From that table come the V and J calls and clone size; the DNA was used to work out D and trimming. The sample has 200,000 or so clones on record, roughly 84% of them singletons. About 11% of the sample belongs to the ten largest clones.

The sequence links TRBV28 to TRBJ2-1; 9 of the junction bases match TRBD2. Specimen: peripheral blood. The receptor was isolated from a woman aged 80 or older with COVID-19, enrolled during active disease. The CDR3 in this case is CASTLAGASYNEQFF. The nucleotide sequence is given as TGTGCCAGCACCTTAGCGGGGGCCTCCTACAATGAGCAGTTCTTC. The full variable domain, completed from the reference TRBV28 and TRBJ2-1 proteins outside the CDR3, reads DVKVTQSSRYLVKRTGEKVFLECVQDMDHENMFWYRQDPGLGLRLIYFSYDVKMKEKGDIPEGYSVSREKKERFSLILESASTNQTSMYLCASTLAGASYNEQFFGPGTRLTVL.